These 16 T cell receptor beta chains share one sample of origin, sequenced in a study of shared clonotypes between healthy human individuals. Sequencing used immunoSEQ multiplex PCR; TCRdb keeps in-frame clones, though not all of them. The data contain millions of clones, roughly 94% of them seen just once; the ten biggest clones take up more than 0.1%. Specimen: naive CD4+ T cells sorted from blood. Subset meaning: CD45RA+ positively selected. These receptors originate from a man between 18 and 29 years old in good health.

This rearrangement joins TRBV30 to TRBJ1-1; weak D call: TRBD1 (5 bases). Germline loops: CDR1 GTSNPN, CDR2 SVGIG (reference sequence). There are 13 residues in the CDR3. Trimming removed 3 bases at V and 5 bases at J, with 13 bases between. The CDR3 loop is CAWRSGKWTEAFF. The DNA for the CDR3 is TGTGCCTGGAGATCAGGGAAATGGACTGAAGCTTTCTTT.

The DNA for the CDR3 is TGTGCCAGCAGCCACGTGAGCGGGAGCTCCTACGAGCAGTACTTC. The encoded protein is CASSHVSGSSYEQYF. This sequence joins TRBV5-4 and TRBJ2-7; 8 bases are shared with TRBD2. V dropped 4 bases and J dropped 0; count of bases not matched to a gene: 6. Germline assignment: CDR1 SGHNT and CDR2 YYREEE (reference sequence). CDR3 length: 15 residues.

The table lists this clone with a count of one. CDR3 coding DNA: TGTGCCAGCAGGAGGGGACAGATCTTTTCCTCTGGAAACACCATATATTTT. Its protein product is CASRRGQIFSSGNTIYF. The chain recombines TRBV2 with TRBJ1-3; TRBD1 agrees at 7 bases. CDR1 SNHLY and CDR2 FYNNEI come from the germline V gene. V gave up 6 bases and J gave up 0 bases; unmatched junction bases: 11. This CDR3 comprises 17 residues.

The chain combines TRBV18 with TRBJ2-3; 7 bases are shared with TRBD1. Trimming removed 3 bases from V and 2 bases from J; junction bases left unmatched: 5. CDR3 length: 15 amino acids. Germline V gene sequence: CDR1 KGHSH, CDR2 LQKENI. CDR3 region: CASSPQGETTDTQYF. The CDR3 coding sequence is TGTGCCAGCTCACCTCAGGGGGAGACCACAGATACGCAGTATTTT.

The chain joins TRBV19 to TRBJ1-6, with D possibly TRBD1 on 5 matching bases. Deletions cut 3 bases from V and 8 bases from J, with 14 bases between. This CDR3 region has 15 residues. From germline, CDR1 is LNHDA and CDR2 SQIVND (reference sequence). DNA for the CDR3: TGTGCCAGTAGTATTCGGGCAGGGCGGGATTCACCCCTCCACTTT. This codes for CASSIRAGRDSPLHF.

As DNA, the CDR3 is TGCGCCAGCAGCGGAACGACTAGCGGGGGGGCGTACGAGCAGTACTTC. It yields the protein CASSGTTSGGAYEQYF. The J gene is TRBJ2-7, the V gene TRBV5-1, with TRBD2 matching over 14 bases. Germline V CDR1 and CDR2: SGHRS, YFSETQ. V was clipped by 4 bases and J by 4 bases; unmatched bases: 7. The CDR3 is 16 amino acids.

With regard to this clone: The same CDR3 can be traced to other DNA sequences in this sample. The chain has TRBV11-2 and TRBJ2-7; unclear D gene. The ends were cut back, 1 base at V and 3 bases at J, with 7 bases in the middle. CDR3 size: 13 residues. The germline V gene encodes CDR1 SGHAT and CDR2 FQNNGV. In nucleotides, the CDR3 is TGTGCCAGCAGCTTAGGGACGAGCTACGAGCAGTACTTC. Translated, it gives CASSLGTSYEQYF. Complete variable domain (other parts from reference TRBV11-2 and TRBJ2-7): EAGVAQSPRYKIIEKRQSVAFWCNPISGHATLYWYQQILGQGPKLLIQFQNNGVVDDSQLPKDRFSAERLKGVDSTLKIQPAKLEDSAVYLCASSLGTSYEQYFGPGTRLTVT.

CDR3 loop: CASSLTINVQGLKNSPLHF. The CDR3 coding sequence is TGTGCCAGCAGCTTGACCATCAACGTCCAGGGACTTAAAAATTCACCCCTCCACTTT. The genes are TRBV5-4 and TRBJ1-6; D may be TRBD1 (5 bases). Trimming took 1 base from V and 7 from J, leaving 24 bases between them. The CDR3 extends over 19 amino acids. CDR1 SGHNT and CDR2 YYREEE come from the germline V gene (reference sequence).

The chain has TRBV28 and TRBJ1-3, with 7 bases fitting TRBD1. The CDR3 covers 13 residues. The germline gives CDR1 MDHEN, CDR2 SYDVKM. The trim removed 6 bases at V and 4 bases at J, leaving 3 bases unmatched. The CDR3 bases are TGTGCCAGCAGAACAGGGGTAGGAAACACCATATATTTT. Its protein is CASRTGVGNTIYF.

V and J are TRBV5-1 and TRBJ2-5; 9 bases are shared with TRBD2. From germline, CDR1 is SGHRS and CDR2 YFSETQ. The CDR3 is made up of 14 amino acids. The ends lost 3 bases at V and 4 bases at J; junction bases unmatched: 4. DNA of the CDR3: TGCGCCAGCAGCTCTAGCGGGGCGACAGAGACCCAGTACTTC. Translated, it gives CASSSSGATETQYF.

This chain connects TRBV6-6 to TRBJ1-2, with TRBD1 matching over 10 bases. The CDR3 is 14 residues long. V lost 5 bases to trimming and J lost 4 bases; unmatched junction nucleotides: 4. Germline V CDR1 and CDR2: MNHNY, SVGAGI (reference sequence). CDR3 in DNA: TGTGCCAGCAGTACGACAGGGGGCTCCTATGGCTACACCTTC. Translated, it gives CASSTTGGSYGYTF.

This chain joins TRBV7-8 and TRBJ2-2; D unresolved. Germline CDR1 and CDR2: SGHVS and FQNEAQ. Trimming took 3 bases from V and 2 from J, leaving 13 bases between them. CDR3 length equals 16 residues. The CDR3 reads CASSFVDSRNTGELFF. CDR3 DNA: TGTGCCAGCAGCTTTGTTGACTCACGAAACACCGGGGAGCTGTTTTTT.

This sequence joins TRBV7-2 and TRBJ2-3, with D unclear. Germline CDR1 is SGHTA and CDR2 is FQGNSA. The CDR3 runs 15 residues. V was pared by 5 bases and J by 11 bases, with 23 bases between. The CDR3 sequence: CASSPRLEQQVGQYF. CDR3 in DNA: TGTGCCAGCAGCCCCAGACTTGAACAGCAGGTCGGGCAGTATTTT.

Comments on this clone: At the DNA level, this CDR3 is encoded by other sequences in the same sample as well. Here the CDR3 reads CASSLGGVETQYF. CDR3 in DNA: TGCGCCAGCAGCTTGGGCGGGGTTGAGACCCAGTACTTC. V gene TRBV5-1 combines with J gene TRBJ2-5, with D possibly being TRBD2 (6 bases). Germline V lookup: CDR1 SGHRS, CDR2 YFSETQ. V was trimmed by 0 bases and J by 5 bases, leaving 8 bases between them. The CDR3 has 13 residues.

This clone has a single count. V gene TRBV5-4 combines with J gene TRBJ2-7, with 11 bases matching TRBD2. Germline trimming cut 4 bases from V and 2 bases from J; bases unmatched to any gene: 8. The V gene's germline CDR1 is SGHNT and CDR2 YYREEE (reference sequence). This CDR3 spans 16 amino acids. CDR3 in amino acids: CASSRPGTSGPYEQYF. DNA for the CDR3: TGTGCCAGCAGCCGTCCCGGGACTAGCGGACCCTACGAGCAGTACTTC.

The chain employs TRBV30 and TRBJ1-1; D is uncertain. Germline V gives CDR1 GTSNPN, CDR2 SVGIG (reference sequence). The CDR3 loop spans 12 amino acids. V was cut by 3 bases and J by 10 bases, with 15 bases left in between. The CDR3 reads CAWSPLQVGAFF. The CDR3 nucleotides are TGTGCCTGGAGCCCCTTGCAGGTAGGAGCTTTCTTT.